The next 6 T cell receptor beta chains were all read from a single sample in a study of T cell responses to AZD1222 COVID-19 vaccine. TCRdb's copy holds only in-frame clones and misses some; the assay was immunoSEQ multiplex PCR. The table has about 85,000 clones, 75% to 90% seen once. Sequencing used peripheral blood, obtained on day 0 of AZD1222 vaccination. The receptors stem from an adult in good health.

CDR3 residues: CASSLVRGTEAFF. CDR3 DNA: TGTGCCAGCAGCTTAGTCAGGGGGACTGAAGCTTTCTTT. The chain has TRBV7-9 and TRBJ1-1; 7 positions agree with TRBD1. The CDR3 totals 13 residues. V lost 1 base, J lost 5 bases, and 1 base stayed unmatched. Germline V gene sequence: CDR1 SEHNR, CDR2 FQNEAQ (reference sequence).

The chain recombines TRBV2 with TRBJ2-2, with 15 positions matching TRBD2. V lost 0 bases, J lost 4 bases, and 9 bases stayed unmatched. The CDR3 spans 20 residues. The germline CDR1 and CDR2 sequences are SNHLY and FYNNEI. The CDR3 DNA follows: TGTGCCAGCAGTGAAGCATTTCGGACTAGCGGGAGGGCGGGCACCGGGGAGCTGTTTTTT. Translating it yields CASSEAFRTSGRAGTGELFF.

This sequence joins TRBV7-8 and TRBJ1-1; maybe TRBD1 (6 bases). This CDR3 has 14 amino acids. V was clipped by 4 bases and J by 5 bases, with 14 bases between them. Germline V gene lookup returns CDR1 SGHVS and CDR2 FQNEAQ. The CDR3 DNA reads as TGTGCCAGCAGCTCCAGGGGCCGTATAACTGAAGCTTTCTTT. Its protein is CASSSRGRITEAFF.

The CDR3, as DNA: TGCGCCAGCTTTAGCCCGGGACAGGGGCTTCACACCGGGGAGCTGTTTTTT. It encodes CASFSPGQGLHTGELFF. The chain joins TRBV23-1 to TRBJ2-2; 10 bases agree with TRBD1. TRBV23-1 is placed among ORFs of uncertain function. There are 17 residues in the CDR3. V dropped 8 bases and J dropped 3; count of bases not matched to a gene: 12.

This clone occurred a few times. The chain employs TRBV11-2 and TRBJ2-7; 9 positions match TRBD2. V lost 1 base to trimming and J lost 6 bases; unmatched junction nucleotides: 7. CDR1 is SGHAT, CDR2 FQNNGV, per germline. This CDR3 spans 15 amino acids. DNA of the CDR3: TGTGCCAGCAGCTTAGGTTCTAGCGGGATGGCCGAGCAGTACTTC. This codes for CASSLGSSGMAEQYF.

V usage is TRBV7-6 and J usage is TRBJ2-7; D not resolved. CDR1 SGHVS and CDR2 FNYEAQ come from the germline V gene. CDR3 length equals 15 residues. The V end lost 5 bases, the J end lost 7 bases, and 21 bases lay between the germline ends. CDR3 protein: CASSPGPARQTEQYF. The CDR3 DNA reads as TGTGCCAGCAGCCCAGGACCGGCGCGTCAGACGGAGCAGTACTTC.